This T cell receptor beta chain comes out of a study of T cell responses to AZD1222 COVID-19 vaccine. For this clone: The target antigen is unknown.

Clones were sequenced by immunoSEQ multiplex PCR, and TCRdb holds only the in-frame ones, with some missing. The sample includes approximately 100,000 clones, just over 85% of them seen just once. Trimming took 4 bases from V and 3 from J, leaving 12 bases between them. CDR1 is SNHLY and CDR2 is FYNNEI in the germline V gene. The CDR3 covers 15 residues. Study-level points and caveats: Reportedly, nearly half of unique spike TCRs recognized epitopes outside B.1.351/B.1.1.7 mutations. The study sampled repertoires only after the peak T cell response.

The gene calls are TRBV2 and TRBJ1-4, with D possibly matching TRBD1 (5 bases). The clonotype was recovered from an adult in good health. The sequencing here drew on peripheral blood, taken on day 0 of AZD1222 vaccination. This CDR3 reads CASSGDGYANEKLFF. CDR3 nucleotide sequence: TGTGCCAGCAGTGGGGACGGCTATGCTAATGAAAAACTGTTTTTT.